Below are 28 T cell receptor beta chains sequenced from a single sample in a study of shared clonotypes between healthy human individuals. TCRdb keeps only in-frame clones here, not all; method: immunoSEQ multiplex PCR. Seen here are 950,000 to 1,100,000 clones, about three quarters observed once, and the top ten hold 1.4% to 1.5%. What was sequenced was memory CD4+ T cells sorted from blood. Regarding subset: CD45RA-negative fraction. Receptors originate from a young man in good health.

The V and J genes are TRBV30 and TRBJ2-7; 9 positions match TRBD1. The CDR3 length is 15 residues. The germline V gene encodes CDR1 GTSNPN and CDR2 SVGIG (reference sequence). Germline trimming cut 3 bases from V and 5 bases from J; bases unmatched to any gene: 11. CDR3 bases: TGTGCCTGGAGACGTACCGGGACAGGGTACCACGAGCAGTACTTC. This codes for CAWRRTGTGYHEQYF.

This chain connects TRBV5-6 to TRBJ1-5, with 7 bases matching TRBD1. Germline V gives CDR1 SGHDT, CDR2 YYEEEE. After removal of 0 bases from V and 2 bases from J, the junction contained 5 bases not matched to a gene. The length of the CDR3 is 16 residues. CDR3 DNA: TGTGCCAGCAGCTTGGCAGGGGGAAGTCGCAATCAGCCCCAGCATTTT. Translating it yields CASSLAGGSRNQPQHF.

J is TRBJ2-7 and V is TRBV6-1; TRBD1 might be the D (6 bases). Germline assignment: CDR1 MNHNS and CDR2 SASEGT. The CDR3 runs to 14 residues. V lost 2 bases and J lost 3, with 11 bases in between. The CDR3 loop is CASSETGRGYEQYF. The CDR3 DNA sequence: TGTGCCAGCAGTGAAACTGGCAGGGGCTACGAGCAGTACTTC.

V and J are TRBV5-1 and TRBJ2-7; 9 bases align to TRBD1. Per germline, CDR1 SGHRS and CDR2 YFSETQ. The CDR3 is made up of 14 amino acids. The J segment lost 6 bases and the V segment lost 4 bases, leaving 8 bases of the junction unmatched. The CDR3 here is CASSPDRGGVEQYF. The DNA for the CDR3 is TGCGCCAGCAGCCCGGACAGGGGAGGGGTCGAGCAGTACTTC. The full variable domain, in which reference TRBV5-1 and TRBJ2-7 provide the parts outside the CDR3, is KAGVTQTPRYLIKTRGQQVTLSCSPISGHRSVSWYQQTPGQGLQFLFEYFSETQRNKGNFPGRFSGRQFSNSRSEMNVSTLELGDSALYLCASSPDRGGVEQYFGPGTRLTVT.

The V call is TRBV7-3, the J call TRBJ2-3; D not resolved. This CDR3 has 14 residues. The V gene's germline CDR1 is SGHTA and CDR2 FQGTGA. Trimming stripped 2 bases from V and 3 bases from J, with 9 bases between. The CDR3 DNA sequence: TGTGCCAGCAGCTTACCCGGACGGACAGATACGCAGTATTTT. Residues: CASSLPGRTDTQYF.

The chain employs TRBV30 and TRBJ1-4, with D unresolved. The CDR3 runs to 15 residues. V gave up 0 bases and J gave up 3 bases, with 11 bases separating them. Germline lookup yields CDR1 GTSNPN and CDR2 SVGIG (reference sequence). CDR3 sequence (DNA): TGTGCCTGGAGTGTACTGCGACCCCCTAATGAAAAACTGTTTTTT. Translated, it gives CAWSVLRPPNEKLFF.

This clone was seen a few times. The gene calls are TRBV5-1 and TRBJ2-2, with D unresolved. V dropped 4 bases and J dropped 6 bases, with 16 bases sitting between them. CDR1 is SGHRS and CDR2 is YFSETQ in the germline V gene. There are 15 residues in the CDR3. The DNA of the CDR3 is TGCGCCAGCAGCGAGACCGTCGGGCCGGCCGGGGAGCTGTTTTTT. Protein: CASSETVGPAGELFF.

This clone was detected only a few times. The CDR3: CASSQGNLASTDTQYF. DNA of the CDR3: TGTGCCAGCAGCCAAGGCAACCTAGCGTCTACAGATACGCAGTATTTT. The gene calls are TRBV4-2 and TRBJ2-3, with a tentative D call TRBD2 (6 bases). V was shortened by 1 base and J by 3 bases, with 14 bases between the two germline ends. The CDR3 runs 16 residues. Germline V gene lookup returns CDR1 LGHNA and CDR2 YNFKEQ.

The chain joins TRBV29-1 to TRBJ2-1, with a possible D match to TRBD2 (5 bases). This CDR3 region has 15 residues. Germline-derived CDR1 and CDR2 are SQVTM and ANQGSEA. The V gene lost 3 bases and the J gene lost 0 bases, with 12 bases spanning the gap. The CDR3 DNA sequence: TGCAGCGTTGATACTATGGGGAGCTCCTACAATGAGCAGTTCTTC. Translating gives CSVDTMGSSYNEQFF.

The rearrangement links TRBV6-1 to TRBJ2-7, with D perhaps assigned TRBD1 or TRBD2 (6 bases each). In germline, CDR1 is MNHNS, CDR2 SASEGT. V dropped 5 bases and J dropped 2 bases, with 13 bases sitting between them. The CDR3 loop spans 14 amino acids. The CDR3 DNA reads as TGTGCCAGCAGTAGAGGGGGGCAAGCCTACGAGCAGTACTTC. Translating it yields CASSRGGQAYEQYF.

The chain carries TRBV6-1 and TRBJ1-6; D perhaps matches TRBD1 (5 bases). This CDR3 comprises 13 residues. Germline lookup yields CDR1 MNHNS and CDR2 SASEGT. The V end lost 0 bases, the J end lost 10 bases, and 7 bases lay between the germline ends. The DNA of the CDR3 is TGTGCCAGCAGTGAAGCTGGGGACTCACCCCTCCACTTT. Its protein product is CASSEAGDSPLHF.

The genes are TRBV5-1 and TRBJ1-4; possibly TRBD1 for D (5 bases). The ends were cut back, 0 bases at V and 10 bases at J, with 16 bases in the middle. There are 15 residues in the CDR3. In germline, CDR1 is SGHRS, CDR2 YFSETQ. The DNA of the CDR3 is TGCGCCAGCAGCTTGGAATCAGGGTCTATCGGAAAACTGTTTTTT. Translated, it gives CASSLESGSIGKLFF. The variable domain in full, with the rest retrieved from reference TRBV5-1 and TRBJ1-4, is KAGVTQTPRYLIKTRGQQVTLSCSPISGHRSVSWYQQTPGQGLQFLFEYFSETQRNKGNFPGRFSGRQFSNSRSEMNVSTLELGDSALYLCASSLESGSIGKLFFGSGTQLSVL.

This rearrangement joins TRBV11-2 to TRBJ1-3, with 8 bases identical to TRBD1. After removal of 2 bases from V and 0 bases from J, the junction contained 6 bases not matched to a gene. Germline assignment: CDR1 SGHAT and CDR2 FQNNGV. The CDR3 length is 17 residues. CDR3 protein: CASSLTPGQGSGNTIYF. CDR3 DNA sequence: TGTGCCAGCAGCTTAACTCCTGGACAGGGCTCTGGAAACACCATATATTTT. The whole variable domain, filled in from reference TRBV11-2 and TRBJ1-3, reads EAGVAQSPRYKIIEKRQSVAFWCNPISGHATLYWYQQILGQGPKLLIQFQNNGVVDDSQLPKDRFSAERLKGVDSTLKIQPAKLEDSAVYLCASSLTPGQGSGNTIYFGEGSWLTVV.

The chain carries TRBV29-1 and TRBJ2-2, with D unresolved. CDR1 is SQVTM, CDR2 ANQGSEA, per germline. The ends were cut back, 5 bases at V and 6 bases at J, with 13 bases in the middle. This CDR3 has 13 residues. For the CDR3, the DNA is TGCAGCGTTTTAATTGTTTCAGCCGGGGAGCTGTTTTTT. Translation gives CSVLIVSAGELFF.

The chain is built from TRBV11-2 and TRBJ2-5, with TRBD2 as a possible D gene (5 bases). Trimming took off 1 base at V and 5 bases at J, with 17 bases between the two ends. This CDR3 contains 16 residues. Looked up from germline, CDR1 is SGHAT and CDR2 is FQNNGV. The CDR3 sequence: CASSLVGTAVRETQYF. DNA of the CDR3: TGTGCCAGCAGCTTAGTAGGTACAGCGGTCCGGGAGACCCAGTACTTC.

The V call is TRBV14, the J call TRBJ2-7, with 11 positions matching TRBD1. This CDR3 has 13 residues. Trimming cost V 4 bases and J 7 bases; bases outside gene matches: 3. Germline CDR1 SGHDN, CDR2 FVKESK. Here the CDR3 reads CASSRDRGKEQYF. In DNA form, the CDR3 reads TGTGCCAGCAGCCGGGACAGGGGGAAAGAGCAGTACTTC.

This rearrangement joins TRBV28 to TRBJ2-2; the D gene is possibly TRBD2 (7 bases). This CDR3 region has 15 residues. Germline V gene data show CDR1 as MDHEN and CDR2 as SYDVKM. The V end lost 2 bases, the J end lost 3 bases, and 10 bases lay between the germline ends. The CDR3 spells CASSLMRGHTGELFF. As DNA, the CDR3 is TGTGCCAGCAGTTTAATGCGGGGGCACACCGGGGAGCTGTTTTTT. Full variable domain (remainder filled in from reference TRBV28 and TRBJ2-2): DVKVTQSSRYLVKRTGEKVFLECVQDMDHENMFWYRQDPGLGLRLIYFSYDVKMKEKGDIPEGYSVSREKKERFSLILESASTNQTSMYLCASSLMRGHTGELFFGEGSRLTVL.

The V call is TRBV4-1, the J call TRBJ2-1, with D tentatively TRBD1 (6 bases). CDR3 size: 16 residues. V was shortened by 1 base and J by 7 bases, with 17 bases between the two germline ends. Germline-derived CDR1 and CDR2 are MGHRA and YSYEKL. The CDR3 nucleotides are TGCGCCAGCAGCCAAGGGCGGCAGGGGTGGGTTAATGAGCAGTTCTTC. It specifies CASSQGRQGWVNEQFF.

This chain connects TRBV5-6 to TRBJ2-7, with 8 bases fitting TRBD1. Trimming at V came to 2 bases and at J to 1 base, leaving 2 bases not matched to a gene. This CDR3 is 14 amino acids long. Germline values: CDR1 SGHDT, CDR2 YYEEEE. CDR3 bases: TGTGCCAGCAGCTTCTGGACAGGGTCCTACGAGCAGTACTTC. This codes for CASSFWTGSYEQYF.

The CDR3 DNA sequence: TGTGCCAGCAGTGAGAGGACTAGTTTCGGGGAGCTGTTTTTT. It yields the protein CASSERTSFGELFF. The V call is TRBV2, the J call TRBJ2-2, with 7 bases matching TRBD2. Germline trimming cut 3 bases from V and 7 bases from J; bases unmatched to any gene: 5. This CDR3 comprises 14 residues. Looked up from germline, CDR1 is SNHLY and CDR2 is FYNNEI.

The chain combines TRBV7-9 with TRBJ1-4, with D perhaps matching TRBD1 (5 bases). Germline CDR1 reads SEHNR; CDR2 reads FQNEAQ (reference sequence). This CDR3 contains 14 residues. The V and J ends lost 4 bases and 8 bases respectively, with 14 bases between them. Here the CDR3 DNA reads TGTGCCAGCAGCTCCGGCGGGACGGGGGAAAAACTGTTTTTT. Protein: CASSSGGTGEKLFF.

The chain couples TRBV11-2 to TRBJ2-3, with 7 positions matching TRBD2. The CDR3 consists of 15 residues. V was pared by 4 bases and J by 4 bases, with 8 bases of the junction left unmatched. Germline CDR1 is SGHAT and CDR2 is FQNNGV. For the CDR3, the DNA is TGTGCCAGCAGCTCTTGGCGGGAGTCGGCAGATACGCAGTATTTT. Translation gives CASSSWRESADTQYF.

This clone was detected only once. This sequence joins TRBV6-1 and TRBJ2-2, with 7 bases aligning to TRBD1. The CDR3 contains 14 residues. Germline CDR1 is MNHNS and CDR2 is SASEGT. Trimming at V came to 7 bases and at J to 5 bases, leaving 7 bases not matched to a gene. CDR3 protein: CASMRGRLTGELFF. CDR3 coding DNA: TGTGCCAGCATGAGGGGGCGATTAACCGGGGAGCTGTTTTTT.

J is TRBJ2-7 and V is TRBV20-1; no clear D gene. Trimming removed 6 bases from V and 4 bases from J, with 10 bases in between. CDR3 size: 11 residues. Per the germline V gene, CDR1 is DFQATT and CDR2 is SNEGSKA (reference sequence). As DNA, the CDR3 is TGCAGTGCCGGAACGGTGTACGAGCAGTACTTC. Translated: CSAGTVYEQYF.

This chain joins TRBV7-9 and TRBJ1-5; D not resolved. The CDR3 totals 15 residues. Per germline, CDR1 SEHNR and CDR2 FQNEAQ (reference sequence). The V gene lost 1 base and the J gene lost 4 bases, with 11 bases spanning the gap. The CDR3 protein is CASSLGGSPNQPQHF. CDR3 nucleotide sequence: TGTGCCAGCAGCTTAGGGGGATCCCCGAATCAGCCCCAGCATTTT.

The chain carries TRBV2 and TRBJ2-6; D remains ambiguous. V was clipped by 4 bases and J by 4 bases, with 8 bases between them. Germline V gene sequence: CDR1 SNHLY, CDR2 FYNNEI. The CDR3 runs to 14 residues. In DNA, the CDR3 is TGTGCCAGCAGTGTGCGTTCCGGGGCCAACGTCCTGACTTTC. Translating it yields CASSVRSGANVLTF.

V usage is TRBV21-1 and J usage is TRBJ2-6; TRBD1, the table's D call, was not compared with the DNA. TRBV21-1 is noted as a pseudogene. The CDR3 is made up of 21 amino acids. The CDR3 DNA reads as TGTGCCAGCAGCCGTGGGGACAAAAACAACCGGGACAACTCTGGGGCCAACGTCCTGACTTTC. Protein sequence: CASSRGDKNNRDNSGANVLTF.

CDR3: CASSVGFSGTSAYTDTQYF. The CDR3 DNA is TGTGCCAGCAGCGTAGGTTTTTCGGGGACTAGCGCATACACAGATACGCAGTATTTT. The gene calls are TRBV9 and TRBJ2-3, with 10 positions matching TRBD2. The CDR3 has 19 amino acids. V shed 0 bases, J shed 2 bases, and the junction held 12 bases outside the gene matches. The germline gives CDR1 SGDLS, CDR2 YYNGEE. Complete variable domain (other parts from reference TRBV9 and TRBJ2-3): DSGVTQTPKHLITATGQRVTLRCSPRSGDLSVYWYQQSLDQGLQFLIQYYNGEERAKGNILERFSAQQFPDLHSELNLSSLELGDSALYFCASSVGFSGTSAYTDTQYFGPGTRLTVL.